The sequence of this T cell receptor beta chain was determined in a study of T cell responses to AZD1222 COVID-19 vaccine. TCRdb's copy holds only in-frame clones and misses some; the assay was immunoSEQ multiplex PCR. The table lists around 84,000 clones, around 88% of them singletons, with roughly 9.4% in the top ten. Study findings and constraints: Among those given AZD1222, only 6 or 7 were seropositive at baseline.

The CDR3 runs to 14 residues. V lost 1 base to trimming and J lost 4 bases, with 9 bases between them. Looked up from germline, CDR1 is SGDLS and CDR2 is YYNGEE. Concerning this clone: Its specificity is not known.

The sequencing here drew on peripheral blood, taken on day 0 of AZD1222 vaccination. The receptor comes from an adult in good health. The genes are TRBV9 and TRBJ2-1; a possible D gene is TRBD2 (6 bases). The CDR3 nucleotides are TGTGCCAGCAGCGTAACCGGGACTTACAATGAGCAGTTCTTC. Its translation is CASSVTGTYNEQFF.